Presented here are 28 T cell receptor beta chains from one specimen sequenced in a study of blood T cell repertoires in COVID-19. Profiling relied on immunoSEQ multiplex PCR, and the TCRdb table lists in-frame clones only, not all of them. The table records about 150,000 clones, over 75% of them present only once. The sample taken for sequencing was PBMCs or T cells enriched from blood (not recorded which). The source is a woman aged 25 to 39 with acute COVID-19.

The rearrangement uses TRBV7-8 and TRBJ2-3, with 11 bases fitting TRBD2. The CDR3 has 18 residues. Per the germline V gene, CDR1 is SGHVS and CDR2 is FQNEAQ. The J segment lost 2 bases and the V segment lost 0 bases, leaving 7 bases of the junction unmatched. The CDR3, as DNA: TGTGCCAGCAGCTTAGCCCAACTAGCGGGAGTCCCCACAGATACGCAGTATTTT. It yields the protein CASSLAQLAGVPTDTQYF.

V and J are TRBV25-1 and TRBJ2-7; perhaps TRBD2 as D (6 bases). The CDR3 is made up of 13 amino acids. The germline CDR1 and CDR2 sequences are MGHDK and SYGVNS. V lost 9 bases to trimming and J lost 0 bases, with 12 bases between them. The CDR3 spells CARGGENSYEQYF. CDR3 DNA: TGTGCCAGGGGCGGGGAAAACTCCTACGAGCAGTACTTC.

The rearrangement links TRBV6-5 to TRBJ2-7; TRBD1 matches at 7 bases. The ends lost 6 bases at V and 1 base at J; junction bases unmatched: 3. The CDR3 is 13 residues long. Germline CDR1 MNHEY, CDR2 SVGAGI. The CDR3 loop is CASRRDSSYEQYF. In DNA, the CDR3 is TGTGCCAGCAGGAGGGACAGTTCCTACGAGCAGTACTTC.

The V call is TRBV5-1, the J call TRBJ2-2, with TRBD2 matching 8 bases. This CDR3 has 15 amino acids. Germline CDR1 is SGHRS and CDR2 is YFSETQ. The ends lost 2 bases at V and 1 base at J; junction bases unmatched: 1. For the CDR3, the DNA is TGCGCCAGCAGCTTCGCGGGAGGGAACACCGGGGAGCTGTTTTTT. Amino acid sequence: CASSFAGGNTGELFF.

The chain carries TRBV7-9 and TRBJ2-2; the match to TRBD2 covers 8 bases. With 2 bases clipped from V and 3 bases from J, the junction kept 2 bases outside the gene matches. The CDR3 totals 15 residues. Germline V lookup: CDR1 SEHNR, CDR2 FQNEAQ (reference sequence). In nucleotides, the CDR3 is TGTGCCAGCAGCTTAAGCGGGAGCGACACCGGGGAGCTGTTTTTT. Residues: CASSLSGSDTGELFF.

The chain uses TRBV7-2 and TRBJ2-4; D gene uncertain. CDR3 size: 15 residues. Trimming removed 1 base from V and 0 bases from J, with 7 bases in between. Germline lookup yields CDR1 SGHTA and CDR2 FQGNSA. In DNA, the CDR3 is TGTGCCAGCAGCTTAGGTCAGGCAGCCAAAAACATTCAGTACTTC. Its translation: CASSLGQAAKNIQYF.

This chain uses TRBV27 with TRBJ2-7, with 11 bases lining up with TRBD2. This CDR3 has 15 residues. With 6 bases clipped from V and 5 bases from J, the junction kept 9 bases outside the gene matches. CDR1 and CDR2 from the germline V gene are MNHEY and SMNVEV (reference sequence). In DNA form, the CDR3 reads TGTGCCAGCAGGGGACTACTAGCGGGAGCTAACGAGCAGTACTTC. It yields the protein CASRGLLAGANEQYF.

The chain is built from TRBV7-9 and TRBJ1-4; 8 nucleotides agree with TRBD1. This CDR3 contains 14 residues. Trimming cost V 4 bases and J 5 bases; bases outside gene matches: 3. The germline V gene has CDR1 SEHNR and CDR2 FQNEAQ (reference sequence). Here the CDR3 DNA reads TGTGCCAGCAGCTCAGGGGGCGGGAATGAAAAACTGTTTTTT. Protein sequence: CASSSGGGNEKLFF.

In nucleotides, the CDR3 is TGTGCCAGCAGCAGGACAGGGGTTGGGACCCAGTACTTC. This codes for CASSRTGVGTQYF. The chain is built from TRBV27 and TRBJ2-5; TRBD1 agrees at 9 bases. V trimming: 6 bases; J trimming: 7 bases; junction bases outside the gene matches: 6. The CDR3 sequence is 13 residues long. Germline V gives CDR1 MNHEY, CDR2 SMNVEV (reference sequence).

The V and J genes are TRBV19 and TRBJ1-3; D possibly corresponds to TRBD1 (5 bases). The V end lost 6 bases, the J end lost 0 bases, and 15 bases lay between the germline ends. Looked up from germline, CDR1 is LNHDA and CDR2 is SQIVND (reference sequence). The length of the CDR3 is 16 residues. This CDR3 is CASSFVVGASGNTIYF. As DNA, the CDR3 is TGTGCCAGTAGCTTTGTCGTTGGGGCCTCTGGAAACACCATATATTTT.

This clone appeared a few times. V usage is TRBV5-4 and J usage is TRBJ1-2; 8 bases line up with TRBD1. CDR3 length: 15 amino acids. V gave up 0 bases and J gave up 2 bases; unmatched junction bases: 3. Germline lookup yields CDR1 SGHNT and CDR2 YYREEE (reference sequence). This chain's CDR3 is CASSLEGQVNYGYTF. DNA of the CDR3: TGTGCCAGCAGCTTGGAGGGACAGGTGAACTATGGCTACACCTTC.

V usage is TRBV18 and J usage is TRBJ2-2; TRBD2 agrees at 7 bases. This CDR3 is 16 amino acids long. V trimming: 3 bases; J trimming: 3 bases; junction bases outside the gene matches: 7. Germline CDR1 and CDR2: KGHSH and LQKENI. The CDR3 nucleotides read TGTGCCAGCTCACCGGTCGCGGGGGTTTACACCGGGGAGCTGTTTTTT. It specifies CASSPVAGVYTGELFF.

This chain links TRBV19 with TRBJ2-1; 10 nucleotides agree with TRBD2. The CDR3 consists of 16 residues. Germline lookup yields CDR1 LNHDA and CDR2 SQIVND (reference sequence). V lost 6 bases, J lost 1 base, and 6 bases stayed unmatched. CDR3 residues: CASSPIAGGSYNEQFF. As DNA, the CDR3 is TGTGCCAGTAGCCCGATAGCGGGAGGTTCCTACAATGAGCAGTTCTTC.

The V and J genes are TRBV10-3 and TRBJ2-3, with D unresolved. V was pared by 4 bases and J by 2 bases, with 13 bases between. Germline loops: CDR1 ENHRY, CDR2 SYGVKD. The length of the CDR3 is 15 residues. The CDR3 DNA follows: TGTGCCATCAGTGGAAGCGAAAGCTACACAGATACGCAGTATTTT. This sequence encodes CAISGSESYTDTQYF.

Written as DNA, the CDR3 is TGTGCCTGGACAGGGGCCTTAGATCAGCCCCAGCATTTT. Translating it yields CAWTGALDQPQHF. This chain uses TRBV30 with TRBJ1-5; D possibly corresponds to TRBD1 (6 bases). This CDR3 spans 13 amino acids. The V end lost 4 bases, the J end lost 5 bases, and 12 bases lay between the germline ends. Germline V gene data show CDR1 as GTSNPN and CDR2 as SVGIG (reference sequence). Using reference TRBV30 and TRBJ1-5 for the parts outside the CDR3, the full variable domain is SQTIHQWPATLVQPVGSPLSLECTVEGTSNPNLYWYRQAAGRGLQLLFYSVGIGQISSEVPQNLSASRPQDRQFILSSKKLLLSDSGFYLCAWTGALDQPQHFGDGTRLSIL.

V gene TRBV12-3 or TRBV12-4 combines with J gene TRBJ1-1; 7 bases fit TRBD1. The length of the CDR3 is 11 residues. J gave up 11 bases and V 3 bases, and 3 bases lay outside the gene matches. CDR3: CASSFSGGAFF. DNA for the CDR3: TGTGCCAGCAGTTTCTCAGGGGGTGCTTTCTTT.

The chain combines TRBV30 with TRBJ2-4; possibly TRBD2 for D (5 bases). The ends were cut back, 1 base at V and 8 bases at J, with 6 bases in the middle. From germline, CDR1 is GTSNPN and CDR2 SVGIG (reference sequence). This CDR3 has 11 amino acids. For the CDR3, the DNA is TGTGCCTGGAGTGACGGGGACATTCAGTACTTC. Amino acids: CAWSDGDIQYF. The complete variable domain, with remaining parts taken from reference TRBV30 and TRBJ2-4, reads SQTIHQWPATLVQPVGSPLSLECTVEGTSNPNLYWYRQAAGRGLQLLFYSVGIGQISSEVPQNLSASRPQDRQFILSSKKLLLSDSGFYLCAWSDGDIQYFGAGTRLSVL.

The CDR3 DNA is TGTGCCAGCAGTCCCCTTCCGCTAGGAGGGCTTGGCTACGAGCAGTACTTC. Translating it yields CASSPLPLGGLGYEQYF. The rearrangement joins TRBV28 to TRBJ2-7; a possible D gene is TRBD2 (6 bases). This CDR3 spans 17 amino acids. Trimming took off 5 bases at V and 3 bases at J, with 23 bases between the two ends. Germline assignment: CDR1 MDHEN and CDR2 SYDVKM.

This sequence joins TRBV30 and TRBJ1-2; D gene uncertain. The V and J ends lost 0 bases and 4 bases respectively, with 15 bases between them. The length of the CDR3 is 15 residues. Germline V lookup: CDR1 GTSNPN, CDR2 SVGIG (reference sequence). The CDR3 DNA sequence: TGTGCCTGGAGTGTGGGTGGGAGTGGCGGCTATGGCTACACCTTC. This translates into CAWSVGGSGGYGYTF.

V and J are TRBV7-8 and TRBJ2-1; TRBD2 matches at 9 bases. The V and J ends lost 5 bases and 3 bases, in that order; junction bases with no gene match: 11. CDR3 length: 17 amino acids. Germline V gives CDR1 SGHVS, CDR2 FQNEAQ. CDR3 DNA sequence: TGTGCCAGCAGCCAAACCAATAGCGGGAGTGGCTACAATGAGCAGTTCTTC. It codes for CASSQTNSGSGYNEQFF.

This chain connects TRBV6-2 or TRBV6-3 to TRBJ2-7; D may be TRBD2 (5 bases). V dropped 6 bases and J dropped 2 bases, with 17 bases sitting between them. Germline lookup yields CDR1 MNHEY and CDR2 SVGEGT. CDR3 length: 15 amino acids. In nucleotides, the CDR3 is TGTGCCAGCAGCCGACCGACACACGGGGCCTACGAGCAGTACTTC. This gives the protein CASSRPTHGAYEQYF.

V gene TRBV19 combines with J gene TRBJ2-7, with TRBD2 matching 9 bases. The germline CDR1 and CDR2 sequences are LNHDA and SQIVND (reference sequence). This CDR3 is built from 14 residues. V trimming: 5 bases; J trimming: 4 bases; junction bases outside the gene matches: 6. In nucleotides, the CDR3 is TGTGCCAGTAGTTCGGCTAGCGGGATTTACGAGCAGTACTTC. Its protein product is CASSSASGIYEQYF.

The genes are TRBV4-1 and TRBJ2-3, with a weak D call TRBD1 (5 bases). CDR1 and CDR2 (germline): MGHRA, YSYEKL. V dropped 1 base and J dropped 1 base, with 12 bases sitting between them. The CDR3 loop spans 16 amino acids. The CDR3 here is CASSQGITGRTDTQYF. The CDR3 nucleotides are TGCGCCAGCAGCCAAGGGATCACAGGCCGCACAGATACGCAGTATTTT.

The chain joins TRBV5-1 to TRBJ2-7; 7 nucleotides line up with TRBD2. With V trimmed by 1 base and J by 2 bases, 6 bases remained unmatched. The CDR3 is 15 amino acids. Germline V CDR1 and CDR2: SGHRS, YFSETQ. CDR3 coding DNA: TGCGCCAGCAGCTTGTCGGGACTAAGACCCTACGAGCAGTACTTC. Its translation is CASSLSGLRPYEQYF.

The chain uses TRBV12-3 or TRBV12-4 and TRBJ1-1; D is perhaps TRBD1 (5 bases). Trimming took 2 bases from V and 8 from J, leaving 9 bases between them. This CDR3 has 12 amino acids. The CDR3 DNA reads TGTGCCAGCAGTTTACAGGCAGGGGAAGCTTTCTTT. Its protein is CASSLQAGEAFF.

The chain uses TRBV7-2 and TRBJ2-2; D is unresolved. The CDR3 totals 14 residues. Trimming left V 1 base short and J 4 bases short, with 7 bases between. From germline, CDR1 is SGHTA and CDR2 FQGNSA. The CDR3 region has the DNA TGTGCCAGCAGCTTAGATCTCAGCACCGGGGAGCTGTTTTTT. It translates to CASSLDLSTGELFF.

This chain links TRBV28 with TRBJ1-2, with TRBD1 matching 8 bases. The CDR3 consists of 16 residues. After removal of 6 bases from V and 6 bases from J, the junction contained 15 bases not matched to a gene. In germline, CDR1 is MDHEN, CDR2 SYDVKM. CDR3 sequence: CASRADRVTVRDGYTF. The CDR3, as DNA: TGTGCCAGCAGGGCGGACAGGGTTACGGTCAGAGATGGCTACACCTTC.

V is TRBV3-1 (or the pseudogene TRBV3-2) and J is TRBJ2-2; D is unresolved. Trimming removed 4 bases at V and 5 bases at J, with 8 bases between. CDR1 and CDR2 (germline): LGHDT, YNNKEL (reference sequence). This CDR3 comprises 13 residues. The CDR3 here is CASSPLFTGELFF. The CDR3 nucleotides read TGTGCCAGCAGCCCCCTGTTTACCGGGGAGCTGTTTTTT.